The source of this T cell receptor beta chain is a study of type 1 regulatory T cells. About the study: This in vitro CD4 product, T-allo10, is enriched for Tr1 cells and alloantigen-specific.

TCRdb used MiXCR to reprocess the reads, holding one entry per CDR3 protein. The repertoire has fewer than 20,000 distinct CDR3 sequences, 10% of them found once; the top ten carry 2.8%. By share, this clonotype counts as medium-sized (0.01 to 0.1%). Germline and junction disagree at one end, which may indicate a read error. Per the germline V gene, CDR1 is SGHRS and CDR2 is YFSETQ. The CDR3 is made up of 10 amino acids. The clonotype was recovered from a human donor in good health. V and J are TRBV5-1 and TRBJ2-1, with unresolved D. Sequenced input: CD4+ T cells, either the whole sample or a sorted fraction (not recorded which). The CDR3 sequence is CASGVAAYLF. CDR3 in DNA: TGCGCCAGCGGCGTAGCCGCCTATCTCTTC.